This is a list of T cell receptor beta chains from one sample in a study of PD-1 blockade in classical Hodgkin lymphoma. Libraries were prepared by immunoSEQ multiplex PCR; TCRdb keeps only in-frame clonotypes and omits some of them. The sample shows 95,000 or so clones, roughly 83% of them seen only once. The material sequenced was peripheral blood mononuclear cells (PBMCs), taken at baseline. The receptors were gathered from a human donor with classical Hodgkin lymphoma. CDR3s include the opening cysteine and the closing phenylalanine or tryptophan. The D gene is left open where the match is weak. Not all rows give a size; the values are once, few, many and, for expanded clones, a class.

J gene: TRBJ2-2
CDR3 length: 14
clone size: NA
D gene: TRBD1
V gene: TRBV6-4
CDR3 DNA: TGTGCCAGCAGAGACCAGGGGGCGACCGGGGAGCTGTTTTTT
CDR3 protein: CASRDQGATGELFF

J gene: TRBJ2-7
CDR3 length: 15
clone size: NA
D gene: NA
V gene: TRBV6-5
CDR3 DNA: TGTGCCAGCATCCTTCGACTAGGGGCCTCCTACGAGCAGTACTTC
CDR3 protein: CASILRLGASYEQYF

J gene: TRBJ1-1
CDR3 length: 14
clone size: NA
D gene: NA
V gene: TRBV5-8
CDR3 DNA: TGTGCCAGCAGCTGGGGGTTGGGGGGCACTGAAGCTTTCTTT
CDR3 protein: CASSWGLGGTEAFF

J gene: TRBJ1-1
CDR3 length: 14
clone size: NA
D gene: TRBD1
V gene: TRBV18
CDR3 DNA: TGTGCCAGCTCACCACGACAGGGGAGGGCTGAAGCTTTCTTT
CDR3 protein: CASSPRQGRAEAFF

J gene: TRBJ2-1
CDR3 length: 13
clone size: few
D gene: NA
V gene: TRBV15
CDR3 DNA: TGTGCCACCAGCAGACCCACTAGCAATGAGCAGTTCTTC
CDR3 protein: CATSRPTSNEQFF

J gene: TRBJ1-2
CDR3 length: 15
clone size: NA
D gene: TRBD1
V gene: TRBV28
CDR3 DNA: TGTGCCAGCAGCGCACGGACAGGGAGCCTCTATGGCTACACCTTC
CDR3 protein: CASSARTGSLYGYTF

J gene: TRBJ1-1
CDR3 length: 14
clone size: NA
D gene: NA
V gene: TRBV11-3
CDR3 DNA: TGTGCCAGCAGCCCCCAGGGGCGGGACACTGAAGCTTTCTTT
CDR3 protein: CASSPQGRDTEAFF

J gene: TRBJ2-7
CDR3 length: 13
clone size: NA
D gene: NA
V gene: TRBV19
CDR3 DNA: TGTGCCAGTAGTATTGAGATTACAGACGAGCAGTACTTC
CDR3 protein: CASSIEITDEQYF

J gene: TRBJ2-2
CDR3 length: 16
clone size: NA
D gene: NA
V gene: TRBV9
CDR3 DNA: TGTGCCAGCAGTCCGTGGAGGGGATTGGGCACCGGGGAGCTGTTTTTT
CDR3 protein: CASSPWRGLGTGELFF

J gene: TRBJ2-1
CDR3 length: 17
clone size: NA
D gene: TRBD1
V gene: TRBV13
CDR3 DNA: TGTGCCAGCAGCTTTAACAGGGGGCTTAACTCCTACAATGAGCAGTTCTTC
CDR3 protein: CASSFNRGLNSYNEQFF

J gene: TRBJ1-5
CDR3 length: 13
clone size: medium-sized
D gene: NA
V gene: TRBV7-2
CDR3 DNA: TGTGCCAGCAGCTTACTGGCTAATCAGCCCCAGCATTTT
CDR3 protein: CASSLLANQPQHF

J gene: TRBJ2-2
CDR3 length: 16
clone size: NA
D gene: TRBD2
V gene: TRBV4-1
CDR3 DNA: TGCGCCAGCAGCCAAGGGACTAGCGGCTACACCGGGGAGCTGTTTTTT
CDR3 protein: CASSQGTSGYTGELFF

J gene: TRBJ1-1
CDR3 length: 12
clone size: NA
D gene: NA
V gene: TRBV28
CDR3 DNA: TGTGCCAGCAGTTTCGGGGCAGGAGAAGGTTTCTTT
CDR3 protein: CASSFGAGEGFF

J gene: TRBJ2-1
CDR3 length: 15
clone size: NA
D gene: NA
V gene: TRBV5-1
CDR3 DNA: TGCGCCAGCAGCGCTTACCACCCCTCAGCGACTGAGCAGTTCTTC
CDR3 protein: CASSAYHPSATEQFF

J gene: TRBJ2-7
CDR3 length: 11
clone size: NA
D gene: TRBD1
V gene: TRBV7-9
CDR3 DNA: TGTGCCAGCAGCTTAGGACAGGGGGTGTACTTC
CDR3 protein: CASSLGQGVYF

J gene: TRBJ2-1
CDR3 length: 13
clone size: NA
D gene: NA
V gene: TRBV5-4
CDR3 DNA: TGTGCCAGCAGCCCCCACAGGGAGGACGAGCAGTTCTTC
CDR3 protein: CASSPHREDEQFF

J gene: TRBJ2-3
CDR3 length: 14
clone size: NA
D gene: NA
V gene: TRBV28
CDR3 DNA: TGTGCCAGCAGTTTACCCACTCGACCAGATACGCAGTATTTT
CDR3 protein: CASSLPTRPDTQYF

J gene: TRBJ2-7
CDR3 length: 15
clone size: NA
D gene: TRBD1
V gene: TRBV30
CDR3 DNA: TGTGCCTGGAGTGCGGATCTACTGACAGGGGTCGAGCAGTACTTC
CDR3 protein: CAWSADLLTGVEQYF

J gene: TRBJ2-5
CDR3 length: 16
clone size: NA
D gene: NA
V gene: TRBV7-7
CDR3 DNA: TGTGCCAGCAGCCCGAGCGGGTTGGGTGGTCAAGAGACCCAGTACTTC
CDR3 protein: CASSPSGLGGQETQYF

J gene: TRBJ1-1
CDR3 length: 14
clone size: NA
D gene: NA
V gene: TRBV30
CDR3 DNA: TGTGCCTGGAAAAGGGGGTCCAGCGACACTGAAGCTTTCTTT
CDR3 protein: CAWKRGSSDTEAFF

J gene: TRBJ1-5
CDR3 length: 14
clone size: medium-sized
D gene: NA
V gene: TRBV15
CDR3 DNA: TGTGCCACCAGTGCGGCACAGGGCAATCAGCCCCAGCATTTT
CDR3 protein: CATSAAQGNQPQHF

J gene: TRBJ2-7
CDR3 length: 15
clone size: NA
D gene: TRBD2
V gene: TRBV6-5
CDR3 DNA: TGTGCCAGCAGTACCTGGACTAGCGCTTCCTACGAGCAGTACTTC
CDR3 protein: CASSTWTSASYEQYF

J gene: TRBJ2-1
CDR3 length: 14
clone size: NA
D gene: NA
V gene: TRBV5-1
CDR3 DNA: TGCGCCAGCAGCTGGACCGGGACTTACAATGAGCAGTTCTTC
CDR3 protein: CASSWTGTYNEQFF

J gene: TRBJ2-7
CDR3 length: 13
clone size: once
D gene: NA
V gene: TRBV19
CDR3 DNA: TGTGCCAGTAGTATTCTCCCAAATGGCGAGCAGTACTTC
CDR3 protein: CASSILPNGEQYF

J gene: TRBJ2-3
CDR3 length: 13
clone size: medium-sized
D gene: NA
V gene: TRBV7-6
CDR3 DNA: TGTGCCAGCAGCTTAGCAGGGGCAGATACGCAGTATTTT
CDR3 protein: CASSLAGADTQYF

J gene: TRBJ1-2
CDR3 length: 14
clone size: few
D gene: NA
V gene: TRBV18
CDR3 DNA: TGTGCCAGCTCACCAGGGATGGATAACTATGGCTACACCTTC
CDR3 protein: CASSPGMDNYGYTF

J gene: TRBJ2-3
CDR3 length: 11
clone size: NA
D gene: TRBD2
V gene: TRBV6-5
CDR3 DNA: TGTGCCAGCGGGAGGGTAGATACGCAGTATTTT
CDR3 protein: CASGRVDTQYF

J gene: TRBJ2-1
CDR3 length: 15
clone size: NA
D gene: TRBD1
V gene: TRBV9
CDR3 DNA: TGTGCCAGCAGCGTAGCCCCGACAGGGGGTGATGAGCAGTTCTTC
CDR3 protein: CASSVAPTGGDEQFF